The following is a T cell receptor beta chain sequence with its context. The antigen remains unidentified. Assay: immunoSEQ multiplex PCR; the TCRdb copy retains only in-frame clones and omits some. This table holds 130,000 to 150,000 clones, 92% found once. This record belongs to a study of T cell responses to AZD1222 COVID-19 vaccine. General study points: Researchers report vaccine-associated CD4 TCRs spanning spike, with dominance at 160-218 and 743-854. Unmutated regions of variants are reportedly targeted by nearly half of spike-specific TCRs.

The CDR3 extends over 16 amino acids. In germline, CDR1 is SEHNR, CDR2 FQNEAQ (reference sequence). V dropped 5 bases and J dropped 10; count of bases not matched to a gene: 12. This rearrangement joins TRBV7-9 to TRBJ1-6, with 9 bases lining up with TRBD1. The source material was peripheral blood, sampled on day 0 of AZD1222 vaccination. The clonotype comes from an adult in good health. CDR3 loop: CASSLRGTGSISPLHF. CDR3 nucleotide sequence: TGTGCCAGCAGCCTCCGAGGGACAGGGAGTATCTCACCCCTCCACTTT. The whole variable domain, remainder taken from reference TRBV7-9 and TRBJ1-6, is DTGVSQNPRHKITKRGQNVTFRCDPISEHNRLYWYRQTLGQGPEFLTYFQNEAQLEKSRLLSDRFSAERPKGSFSTLEIQRTEQGDSAMYLCASSLRGTGSISPLHFGNGTRLTVT.